This T cell receptor (beta chain) was identified in a study of T cells in Graves' hyperthyroidism and ophthalmopathy. Study results and caveats: Most clonotypes expanded in thyroid above 0.001 were likewise present in blood. A model of 13 V-J features distinguished ophthalmopathy from stable hyperthyroidism.

V shed 0 bases and J shed 5 bases, with 15 bases lying between them. Germline-derived CDR1 and CDR2 are SGDLS and YYNGEE. The CDR3 length is 15 residues. Recently diagnosed hyperthyroidism of less than 2 months' duration affected patients aged 18 to 65. Orbital computed tomography, thyroid ultrasound, serum thyroxine and TRAb, and clinical symptoms together informed the diagnoses. This clonotype has just a few counts. Its antigen is still unknown. TCR beta CDR3 sequences were amplified from RNA transcripts. HTBI primers were the set used in a first-round RT-PCR of the TCR CDR3. TCRdb recomputed calls from the multiplex PCR reads with MiXCR, one row per CDR3 protein. The sample lists roughly 570,000 distinct CDR3 sequences, around 14% occurring once.

The V call is TRBV9, the J call TRBJ2-7, with unresolved D. The material sequenced was blood. The receptor's source is a woman in her 30s with Graves' hyperthyroidism. CDR3 loop: CASSVESDFFNEQYF. The CDR3, as DNA: TGTGCCAGCAGCGTAGAGTCAGATTTCTTCAACGAGCAGTACTTC.